This is a list of T cell receptor beta chains from one sample in a study of T cell responses to AZD1222 COVID-19 vaccine. The protocol was immunoSEQ multiplex PCR, while the TCRdb copy is restricted to in-frame clones and leaves out a portion. Of around 150,000 clones in the sample, around nine tenths were seen once. This sample comprised peripheral blood, obtained on day 0 of AZD1222 vaccination. Receptors originate from an adult in good health. Each CDR3 is given with its conserved first and last residue. The order of the fields is D gene, clone size, V gene, J gene, CDR3 DNA, CDR3 protein. D genes are given only for firm matches. A clone size is listed for some rows: how often the clone was seen (once, few, many), or a class if it is expanded.

-,once,TRBV7-2,TRBJ1-5,TGTGCCAGCAGCTTATCGGGCAGGGGCAATCAGCCCCAGCATTTT,CASSLSGRGNQPQHF
-,-,TRBV4-3,TRBJ1-4,TGCGCCAGCAGCCAAGATCGAGAAAAACTGTTTTTT,CASSQDREKLFF
-,-,TRBV5-6,TRBJ1-1,TGTGCCAGCAGCTTGGCAGGACCGTACACTGAAGCTTTCTTT,CASSLAGPYTEAFF
TRBD1,-,TRBV7-8,TRBJ2-4,TGTGCCAGCAGCTTAGGACAGGGGGCTGGAAACATTCAGTACTTC,CASSLGQGAGNIQYF
-,-,TRBV3-1/TRBV3-2,TRBJ1-5,TGTGCCAGCAGCCTAGGGACAAACGCCGGCAATCAGCCCCAGCATTTT,CASSLGTNAGNQPQHF
TRBD2,-,TRBV7-2,TRBJ2-3,TGTGCCAGCAGCTTTTCTAGCGGGGGCGCAGATACGCAGTATTTT,CASSFSSGGADTQYF
-,-,TRBV11-3,TRBJ1-1,TGTGCCAGCAGCCCACCATTGCAGGGGAACACTGAAGCTTTCTTT,CASSPPLQGNTEAFF
-,-,TRBV18,TRBJ1-5,TGTGCCAGCTCACCCCCTTATAGCAATCAGCCCCAGCATTTT,CASSPPYSNQPQHF
TRBD1,-,TRBV11-2,TRBJ1-1,TGTGCCAGCAGCTCCCCCCGAGACAGGGCTCTTCCCAATGAAGCTTTCTTT,CASSSPRDRALPNEAFF
TRBD1,once,TRBV19,TRBJ2-7,TGTGCCAGTAGGCGACAGGGGGCTTGGGAGCAGTACTTC,CASRRQGAWEQYF
-,-,TRBV6-5,TRBJ1-1,TGTGCCAGCAGTTACGAGGGGACGGAGAACACTGAAGCTTTCTTT,CASSYEGTENTEAFF
-,once,TRBV5-1,TRBJ1-3,TGCGCCAGCAGCTTGTTGTCGGGAAACTCTGGAAACACCATATATTTT,CASSLLSGNSGNTIYF
-,-,TRBV14,TRBJ2-3,TGTGCCAGCAGCCAATTCCAAAAGGGGCCCACAGATACGCAGTATTTT,CASSQFQKGPTDTQYF
-,-,TRBV7-3,TRBJ2-6,TGTGCCAGCAGCCAAGTGGGGGCCGGGGCCAACGTCCTGACTTTC,CASSQVGAGANVLTF
-,-,TRBV7-9,TRBJ2-5,TGTGCCAGCAGCTCCCGAGGCCCAGAGACCCAGTACTTC,CASSSRGPETQYF
-,once,TRBV27,TRBJ2-5,TGTGCCAGCAGTTCGGACAGAAGGGAGACCCAGTACTTC,CASSSDRRETQYF
-,-,TRBV27,TRBJ2-2,TGTGCCAGCGCAGGGTATTCCGGGGAGCTGTTTTTT,CASAGYSGELFF
-,-,TRBV5-1,TRBJ2-6,TGCGCCAGCAGACAGGGAACGGTCTTAGTCCCTGGGGCCAACGTCCTGACTTTC,CASRQGTVLVPGANVLTF
-,-,TRBV28,TRBJ1-1,TGTGCCACCCAGACAGCTACCTTGATGAACACTGAAGCTTTCTTT,CATQTATLMNTEAFF
-,-,TRBV10-2,TRBJ1-2,TGCGCCAGCAGTGACACCCTCTATGGCTACACCTTC,CASSDTLYGYTF